This T cell receptor beta chain was captured in a study of blood T cells in healthy people across ages. Study conclusions and caveats: Per-million-T-cell TCR beta diversity fell roughly linearly with age.

Each sample yielded at least 7 million isolated PBMCs. For the second PCR, which ran for roughly 6 to 11 cycles, a sample-barcoded 5' primer and a J-beta primer mix were used. Each cDNA was tagged by a template-switch adaptor containing 12 random nucleotides. TCRdb passed the 5' RACE reads through MiXCR, listing each CDR3 protein once. The table has over 1,500,000 distinct CDR3 sequences, about two fifths seen once. The ends lost 6 bases at V and 4 bases at J; junction bases unmatched: 8. This CDR3 is 15 amino acids long. The sample holds a few counts of this clonotype. The antigen is not known. J is TRBJ2-7 and V is TRBV12-3 or TRBV12-4, with 11 bases fitting TRBD2. Sequencing was carried out using blood. This TCR came from a human donor in good health. The CDR3 spells CASSRPTSGDYEQYF. In DNA, the CDR3 is TGTGCCAGCAGCCGCCCGACTAGCGGGGATTACGAGCAGTACTTC.